The 16 T cell receptor beta chains presented below share a single source sample, sequenced in a study of control samples from healthy donors and cancer patients. Profiling relied on immunoSEQ multiplex PCR, and the TCRdb table lists in-frame clones only, not all of them. The data hold some 130,000 clones, with approximately 90% observed a single time. Sample: blood. The source is a woman in her 30s in good health.

This clone was seen a single time. The chain combines TRBV28 with TRBJ1-5; 9 bases are shared with TRBD1. The CDR3 loop spans 17 amino acids. V lost 5 bases to trimming and J lost 3 bases; unmatched junction nucleotides: 11. Germline V gene lookup returns CDR1 MDHEN and CDR2 SYDVKM. This chain's CDR3 is CASSLGGQGLNNQPQHF. The CDR3 region has the DNA TGTGCCAGCAGTCTAGGAGGACAGGGGTTAAACAATCAGCCCCAGCATTTT.

The chain links TRBV14 to TRBJ1-1; no firm D call. This CDR3 is 13 amino acids long. V lost 4 bases to trimming and J lost 6 bases, with 12 bases between them. CDR1 is SGHDN, CDR2 FVKESK, per germline. The CDR3 sequence: CASSRDLSSEAFF. The CDR3 DNA sequence: TGTGCCAGCAGCCGAGACCTCAGTTCTGAAGCTTTCTTT.

The chain carries TRBV5-1 and TRBJ2-7; 8 bases line up with TRBD2. CDR3 length: 19 residues. Germline assignment: CDR1 SGHRS and CDR2 YFSETQ. J gave up 0 bases and V 1 base, and 15 bases lay outside the gene matches. The CDR3 DNA is TGCGCCAGCAGCTTGAGGTCTAGCGGGTCGAGGGCCTACTCCTACGAGCAGTACTTC. Residues: CASSLRSSGSRAYSYEQYF.

This clone has only one observation. J is TRBJ2-7 and V is TRBV27, with TRBD1 matching 7 bases. The germline V gene encodes CDR1 MNHEY and CDR2 SMNVEV (reference sequence). The junction had 5 bases not matched to a gene; V was cut back by 4 bases and J by 2 bases. The CDR3 consists of 14 residues. CDR3 coding DNA: TGTGCCAGCAGTTCCCGGACAGGCCCCTACGAGCAGTACTTC. Encoded protein: CASSSRTGPYEQYF.

This clone was detected once. The CDR3 protein is CASSQLQETQYF. CDR3 DNA: TGTGCCAGCAGCCAACTACAAGAGACCCAGTACTTC. This chain uses TRBV3-1 (or the pseudogene TRBV3-2) with TRBJ2-5, with unresolved D. Germline V gives CDR1 LGHDT, CDR2 YNNKEL (reference sequence). The V end lost 2 bases, the J end lost 2 bases, and 3 bases lay between the germline ends. The CDR3 has 12 amino acids.

The chain is built from TRBV6-5 and TRBJ1-1; D is perhaps TRBD1 (6 bases). The CDR3 has 13 amino acids. Between the trimmed V and J ends, which lost 6 bases and 11 bases, there was a span of 19 bases. Germline V gives CDR1 MNHEY, CDR2 SVGAGI. CDR3 nucleotides: TGTGCCAGCAGCATCGGGACCTCCAGGGGCGCTTTCTTT. Protein product: CASSIGTSRGAFF.

The J gene is TRBJ2-2, the V gene TRBV6-5; 7 nucleotides match TRBD1. The germline V gene encodes CDR1 MNHEY and CDR2 SVGAGI. The CDR3 is made up of 14 amino acids. V trimming: 4 bases; J trimming: 5 bases; junction bases outside the gene matches: 4. The CDR3 here is CASSWDSRTGELFF. DNA of the CDR3: TGTGCCAGCAGTTGGGACAGTCGTACCGGGGAGCTGTTTTTT.

The rearrangement uses TRBV11-1 and TRBJ2-7; TRBD2 matches 10 bases. The length of the CDR3 is 16 residues. V dropped 5 bases and J dropped 3; count of bases not matched to a gene: 10. Germline assignment: CDR1 SGHAT and CDR2 FQDESV (reference sequence). CDR3 coding DNA: TGTGCCAGCAGCCACAGTATGCTAGCGGGAGTCTACGAGCAGTACTTC. It yields the protein CASSHSMLAGVYEQYF.

V is TRBV6-5 and J is TRBJ2-7, with 11 bases aligning to TRBD2. Looked up from germline, CDR1 is MNHEY and CDR2 is SVGAGI. The junction had 7 bases not matched to a gene; V was cut back by 6 bases and J by 3 bases. This CDR3 spans 15 amino acids. CDR3 amino acids: CASRESGTSGYEQYF. For the CDR3, the DNA is TGTGCCAGCAGAGAGTCCGGGACTAGCGGCTACGAGCAGTACTTC.

In DNA, the CDR3 is TGTGCCAGCAGTTTCAGGGGGCGACCTGAAGCTTTCTTT. It codes for CASSFRGRPEAFF. This chain connects TRBV12-3 or TRBV12-4 to TRBJ1-1; 8 nucleotides agree with TRBD1. V shed 3 bases, J shed 6 bases, and the junction held 3 bases outside the gene matches. CDR3 length equals 13 residues.

J is TRBJ2-7 and V is TRBV2; D might be TRBD2 (6 bases). CDR3 length equals 16 residues. Per germline, CDR1 SNHLY and CDR2 FYNNEI. V lost 3 bases to trimming and J lost 7 bases, with 22 bases between them. This CDR3 reads CASSDKVGLVGGEQYF. CDR3 in DNA: TGTGCCAGCAGTGATAAGGTGGGGCTAGTGGGAGGAGAGCAGTACTTC.

The rearrangement links TRBV4-2 to TRBJ2-3; 11 bases map to TRBD2. This CDR3 is built from 15 residues. With V trimmed by 4 bases and J by 3 bases, 3 bases remained unmatched. Germline V gene lookup returns CDR1 LGHNA and CDR2 YNFKEQ. In DNA, the CDR3 is TGTGCCAGCAGCCCGATAGCGGGAGGGACAGATACGCAGTATTTT. Its protein is CASSPIAGGTDTQYF.

CDR3 sequence reads: CASSFSQRETQYF. Here the CDR3 DNA reads TGTGCCAGCAGCTTTTCCCAGAGGGAGACCCAGTACTTC. The gene calls are TRBV7-9 and TRBJ2-5; D is unresolved. The V end lost 3 bases, the J end lost 5 bases, and 10 bases lay between the germline ends. Germline values: CDR1 SEHNR, CDR2 FQNEAQ (reference sequence). The CDR3 has 13 residues.

The chain recombines TRBV14 with TRBJ2-7; weak D call: TRBD2 (6 bases). The V and J ends lost 3 bases and 2 bases respectively, with 17 bases between them. Per germline, CDR1 SGHDN and CDR2 FVKESK. The CDR3 runs to 16 residues. The CDR3 nucleotides are TGTGCCAGCAGCCATGCAGTTGGGGGGAAGGCCTACGAGCAGTACTTC. Translated: CASSHAVGGKAYEQYF. Filled out from reference TRBV14 and TRBJ2-7, the complete variable domain reads EAGVTQFPSHSVIEKGQTVTLRCDPISGHDNLYWYRRVMGKEIKFLLHFVKESKQDESGMPNNRFLAERTGGTYSTLKVQPAELEDSGVYFCASSHAVGGKAYEQYFGPGTRLTVT.

The V call is TRBV5-1, the J call TRBJ2-7; D is uncertain. There are 15 residues in the CDR3. Germline V gene lookup returns CDR1 SGHRS and CDR2 YFSETQ. V was pared by 0 bases and J by 4 bases, with 14 bases between. The CDR3 DNA is TGCGCCAGCAGCTTGGAGGACCGCCCTTGGTACGAGCAGTACTTC. It yields the protein CASSLEDRPWYEQYF.

This clone was found once. This chain links TRBV19 with TRBJ2-2, with unresolved D. V was clipped by 6 bases and J by 0 bases, with 17 bases between them. The CDR3 has 17 residues. Per germline, CDR1 LNHDA and CDR2 SQIVND (reference sequence). The CDR3 coding sequence is TGTGCCAGTAGGAGAAGTTATCGGGTTCCGAACACCGGGGAGCTGTTTTTT. Translated: CASRRSYRVPNTGELFF.